This T cell receptor (beta chain) comes out of a study of neurological immune-mediated disorders. This clonotype occurred many times. With 2 bases removed from V and 1 base from J, the gap between germline ends came to 10 bases. The CDR3 runs 15 residues. CDR1 is MNHNS and CDR2 is SASEGT in the germline V gene. TCRdb re-analysed the 5' RACE reads in MiXCR, keeping a single row per CDR3 protein. This sample has around 33,000 distinct CDR3 sequences, with under 9.5% found just once. What was sequenced was PBMCs. The J gene is TRBJ2-3, the V gene TRBV6-1; no definite D call. The receptor was isolated from a woman in her forties in good health. This CDR3 is CASSERPSGTDTQYF. The CDR3 DNA follows: TGTGCCAGCAGTGAACGCCCTAGTGGCACAGATACGCAGTATTTT.